The 15 T cell receptor beta chains given below trace back to one sample, sequenced in a study of T-cell reconstitution after alpha-beta-depleted transplantation in children. TCRbeta library preparation incorporated unique molecular identifiers. TCRdb analysed the PCR reads with MiXCR anew, one entry per CDR3 protein. The sample contains roughly 500,000 distinct CDR3 sequences, over 25% of which appear only once. The material sequenced was PBMCs from the stem cell graft donor, taken from the stem cell graft. The receptors stem from a human donor who donated a stem cell graft to a child with aplastic anemia.

This clonotype was counted only a few times. The CDR3 spells CASSLVGQNTEAFF. CDR3 in DNA: TGTGCCAGCAGCCTCGTGGGACAGAACACTGAAGCTTTCTTT. This chain connects TRBV9 to TRBJ1-1; D perhaps matches TRBD1 (6 bases). There are 14 residues in the CDR3. Germline V gene data show CDR1 as SGDLS and CDR2 as YYNGEE. V lost 4 bases and J 1 base, leaving 11 bases between the germline ends. Drawing the rest from reference TRBV9 and TRBJ1-1, the complete variable domain is DSGVTQTPKHLITATGQRVTLRCSPRSGDLSVYWYQQSLDQGLQFLIQYYNGEERAKGNILERFSAQQFPDLHSELNLSSLELGDSALYFCASSLVGQNTEAFFGQGTRLTVV.

This clonotype was seen a handful of times. The chain combines TRBV5-3 with TRBJ2-7; D is unclear. TRBV5-3 is an ORF, and what it does is uncertain. This CDR3 region has 18 residues. V was clipped by 0 bases and J by 2 bases, with 21 bases between them. The CDR3: CARSLVIPTGPSAYEQYV. The CDR3 region has the DNA TGTGCCAGAAGCTTGGTTATCCCAACCGGGCCCAGCGCCTACGAGCAGTACGTC.

The rearrangement uses TRBV18 and TRBJ2-3; 12 nucleotides align to TRBD2. The CDR3 spans 17 residues. With 4 bases clipped from V and 2 bases from J, the junction kept 7 bases outside the gene matches. Looked up from germline, CDR1 is KGHSH and CDR2 is LQKENI. The CDR3 sequence: CASSRLGLAGNTDTQYF. The CDR3 DNA is TGTGCCAGCTCACGCCTCGGACTAGCGGGAAACACAGATACGCAGTATTTT.

This clonotype occurred a few times. This sequence joins TRBV5-1 and TRBJ2-2; D is uncertain. CDR1 is SGHRS, CDR2 YFSETQ, per germline. The CDR3 runs to 15 residues. V was cut by 0 bases and J by 5 bases, with 11 bases left in between. CDR3 region: CASSLAQRVTGELFF. The CDR3 region has the DNA TGCGCCAGCAGCTTGGCCCAGCGCGTGACCGGGGAGCTGTTTTTT.

The chain couples TRBV5-1 to TRBJ2-3; TRBD2 agrees at 8 bases. V shed 3 bases and J 1 base; nucleotides not matched to a gene: 7. The CDR3 consists of 16 residues. CDR1 and CDR2 (germline): SGHRS, YFSETQ. The CDR3 loop is CASSSSGRGGTDTQYF. CDR3 DNA sequence: TGCGCCAGCAGCTCCAGCGGGAGAGGGGGCACAGATACGCAGTATTTT.

This chain links TRBV6-2 or TRBV6-3 with TRBJ1-5; 7 nucleotides agree with TRBD1. CDR1 is MNHEY and CDR2 is SVGEGT in the germline V gene. The CDR3 has 15 amino acids. V shed 7 bases and J 8 bases; nucleotides not matched to a gene: 14. The CDR3 sequence is CASTGRQGPWEPQHF. The CDR3 DNA follows: TGTGCCAGCACCGGGCGACAGGGCCCCTGGGAGCCCCAGCATTTT.

The chain combines TRBV5-1 with TRBJ2-1; 10 bases match TRBD1. The germline V gene encodes CDR1 SGHRS and CDR2 YFSETQ. The V and J ends lost 1 base and 15 bases, in that order; junction bases with no gene match: 13. The CDR3 length is 15 residues. In DNA form, the CDR3 reads TGCGCCAGCAGCTTGCCCGGTGACAGGGGGCGAGTAAGGTTCTTC. Its translation: CASSLPGDRGRVRFF.

The rearrangement uses TRBV11-2 and TRBJ2-4, with D possibly TRBD1 on 6 matching bases. Germline lookup yields CDR1 SGHAT and CDR2 FQNNGV. V lost 0 bases, J lost 2 bases, and 20 bases lay in between. The CDR3 consists of 19 residues. Here the CDR3 DNA reads TGTGCCAGCAGCTTAGAGGGACACTTGGGGCGTGGGTCCAAAAACATTCAGTACTTC. Protein sequence: CASSLEGHLGRGSKNIQYF.

This clonotype showed up just a few times. An end of the junction differs from the germline gene, which may be a read error. As DNA, the CDR3 is TGCAGCGTCGAAGAACGCCTTAGGGGCGGCTACACCTTC. This encodes CSVEERLRGGYTF. This chain connects TRBV29-1 to TRBJ1-2; D perhaps matches TRBD1 (5 bases). From germline, CDR1 is SQVTM and CDR2 ANQGSEA. The CDR3 consists of 13 residues. The full variable domain, with the rest looked up from reference TRBV29-1 and TRBJ1-2, is SAVISQKPSRDICQRGTSLTIQCQVDSQVTMMFWYRQQPGQSLTLIATANQGSEATYESGFVIDKFPISRPNLTFSTLTVSNMSPEDSSIYLCSVEERLRGGYTFGSGTRLTVV.

The CDR3 region is CASGRDDSDTQYF. CDR3 bases: TGCGCCAGCGGCCGGGACGACTCAGATACGCAGTATTTT. The rearrangement uses TRBV5-1 and TRBJ2-3, with D perhaps matching TRBD1 or TRBD2 (5 bases each). The V end was cut by 7 bases, the J end by 4 bases, with 13 bases between. This CDR3 is 13 amino acids long. Germline values: CDR1 SGHRS, CDR2 YFSETQ.

The chain couples TRBV15 to TRBJ2-2; maybe TRBD2 (6 bases). V lost 5 bases to trimming and J lost 1 base, with 11 bases between them. Germline-derived CDR1 and CDR2 are LNHNV and YYDKDF (reference sequence). The CDR3 length is 15 residues. The CDR3 nucleotides are TGTGCCACCAGCGCCCTAGCGAGGAACACCGGGGAGCTGTTTTTT. Translating it yields CATSALARNTGELFF.

There are a few counts of this clonotype. This chain links TRBV5-5 with TRBJ2-1; the D gene is possibly TRBD2 (6 bases). V gave up 0 bases and J gave up 9 bases, with 13 bases separating them. This CDR3 has 14 residues. Germline values: CDR1 SGHKS, CDR2 YYEKEE (reference sequence). The CDR3 DNA sequence: TGTGCCAGCAGCTTGGAGGCGGGGACGGTTGAGCAGTTCTTC. Translated, it gives CASSLEAGTVEQFF.

The V call is TRBV12-3 or TRBV12-4, the J call TRBJ2-4; D call uncertain. The CDR3 spans 13 residues. The germline V and J ends were trimmed by 6 bases and 0 bases, with 6 bases remaining between them. CDR3 protein: CASSPIAKNIQYF. CDR3 in DNA: TGTGCCAGCAGCCCAATAGCCAAAAACATTCAGTACTTC.

The CDR3 DNA follows: TGTGCCAGCAGCGACTCTGGGGCCAACGTCCTGACTTTC. This translates into CASSDSGANVLTF. The V and J genes are TRBV7-9 and TRBJ2-6; no reliable D call. There are 13 residues in the CDR3. Germline V gives CDR1 SEHNR, CDR2 FQNEAQ (reference sequence). Trimming removed 5 bases from V and 0 bases from J, with 2 bases in between.

J is TRBJ2-2 and V is TRBV5-1; a weak D match, TRBD2 (5 bases). The germline V gene has CDR1 SGHRS and CDR2 YFSETQ. CDR3 length: 17 residues. Trimming left V 0 bases short and J 0 bases short, with 12 bases between. The chain's CDR3 is CASSLGLIATNTGELFF. DNA for the CDR3: TGCGCCAGCAGCTTGGGGTTGATAGCGACGAACACCGGGGAGCTGTTTTTT.